The entry below gives a single TCR beta chain sequence along with its context. These data belong to a study of T cell responses to AZD1222 COVID-19 vaccine. TCRdb keeps only in-frame clones here, not all; method: immunoSEQ multiplex PCR. Of under 150,000 clones listed, more than 75% are singletons. The germline gives CDR1 LNHDA, CDR2 SQIVND (reference sequence). Trimming took 8 bases from V and 5 from J; bases not matched to a gene: 15. The CDR3 has 16 residues. The V call is TRBV19, the J call TRBJ1-5; 7 bases line up with TRBD1. This TCR was sampled from an adult in good health. Sequencing used peripheral blood, obtained on day 0 of AZD1222 vaccination. The CDR3 spells CASWPGQQLFYQPQHF. For the CDR3, the DNA is TGTGCCAGTTGGCCGGGACAGCAATTATTCTATCAGCCCCAGCATTTT.